The next 20 T cell receptor beta chains were all read from a single sample in a study of T cell repertoires in cytomegalovirus infection. TCRdb analysed the reads with MiXCR anew, one entry per CDR3 protein. There are approximately 120,000 distinct CDR3 sequences in the sample; 25% to 35% occur only once, and approximately 59% lies in the top ten. The antigens of these receptors remain unknown. Here the sequenced sample was CD8+ T cells from cultured PBMCs, taken from culture after CMV antigen stimulation. These receptors came from a human donor in good health (CMV status not recorded). Some clones in this sample may be carry-over from other donors' samples.

This clonotype showed up just a few times. This chain connects TRBV5-1 to TRBJ2-3; no reliable D call. CDR3 length: 17 residues. CDR1 is SGHRS and CDR2 is YFSETQ in the germline V gene. The V end was cut by 4 bases, the J end by 0 bases, with 18 bases between. The CDR3 loop reads CASSPEETVFSTDTQYF. CDR3 DNA sequence: TGCGCCAGCAGCCCGGAAGAGACCGTATTTAGCACAGATACGCAGTATTTT. Full variable domain (missing parts from reference TRBV5-1 and TRBJ2-3): KAGVTQTPRYLIKTRGQQVTLSCSPISGHRSVSWYQQTPGQGLQFLFEYFSETQRNKGNFPGRFSGRQFSNSRSEMNVSTLELGDSALYLCASSPEETVFSTDTQYFGPGTRLTVL.

J is TRBJ1-4 and V is TRBV20-1; TRBD1 matches 7 bases. V trimming: 5 bases; J trimming: 8 bases; junction bases outside the gene matches: 17. The CDR3 contains 16 residues. From germline, CDR1 is DFQATT and CDR2 SNEGSKA (reference sequence). The CDR3 nucleotides read TGCAGTGCTCAGGGGAGGGGGCATCCTCCCCGAGAAAAACTGTTTTTT. Translation: CSAQGRGHPPREKLFF.

A single count supports this clonotype. The genes are TRBV4-1 and TRBJ2-2; 8 bases match TRBD1. The germline CDR1 and CDR2 sequences are MGHRA and YSYEKL. The CDR3 has 14 amino acids. V lost 6 bases and J lost 3; bases outside the gene matches: 3. CDR3 sequence reads: CASSQGADTGELFF. CDR3 DNA: TGCGCCAGCAGTCAGGGGGCGGACACCGGGGAGCTGTTTTTT.

A few counts support this clonotype. This chain connects TRBV27 to TRBJ2-2; TRBD2 matches at 11 bases. Looked up from germline, CDR1 is MNHEY and CDR2 is SMNVEV (reference sequence). This CDR3 region has 14 residues. V lost 5 bases and J lost 6; bases outside the gene matches: 2. CDR3 DNA sequence: TGTGCCAGCAGTATTAGCGGGGGGGCCGGGGAGCTGTTTTTT. Translation: CASSISGGAGELFF.

This CDR3 reads CASSFPTSLSYNEQFF. CDR3 DNA: TGTGCCAGCAGTTTCCCGACTAGCCTCTCCTACAATGAGCAGTTCTTC. The chain combines TRBV12-3 or TRBV12-4 with TRBJ2-1, with 7 nucleotides matching TRBD2. The V and J ends lost 3 bases and 0 bases, in that order; junction bases with no gene match: 5. The CDR3 is 16 residues long.

The V and J genes are TRBV9 and TRBJ2-3; a weak D match, TRBD2 (7 bases). The CDR3 length is 17 residues. The germline gives CDR1 SGDLS, CDR2 YYNGEE. Trimming removed 4 bases from V and 4 bases from J, with 22 bases in between. For the CDR3, the DNA is TGTGCCAGCAGCATACAGAGGGGGGGGCCGGTCGCAGATACGCAGTATTTT. It specifies CASSIQRGGPVADTQYF.

This clonotype was detected a few times. The V call is TRBV6-2 or TRBV6-3, the J call TRBJ2-3; no reliable D call. The CDR3 has 11 amino acids. Germline V gene lookup returns CDR1 MNHEY and CDR2 SVGEGT. Deletions cut 6 bases from V and 2 bases from J, with 3 bases between. The CDR3 here is CASSVTDTQYF. Here the CDR3 DNA reads TGTGCCAGCAGCGTCACAGATACGCAGTATTTT.

This rearrangement joins TRBV6-1 to TRBJ1-1; 10 bases fit TRBD1. The CDR3 runs to 15 residues. Germline V gene lookup returns CDR1 MNHNS and CDR2 SASEGT. J gave up 4 bases and V 4 bases, and 6 bases lay outside the gene matches. The CDR3 region has the DNA TGTGCCAGCAGTGGGGACAGGGGAAAGACCACTGAAGCTTTCTTT. Amino acid sequence: CASSGDRGKTTEAFF.

This clonotype appeared a few times. This chain uses TRBV27 with TRBJ1-5; the D is unclear. This CDR3 is built from 17 residues. Trimming pared 3 bases from V and 2 bases from J, leaving 17 bases between. CDR1 MNHEY and CDR2 SMNVEV come from the germline V gene (reference sequence). This CDR3 is CASSFGPLRGGNQPQHF. The DNA of the CDR3 is TGTGCCAGCAGTTTCGGACCGTTGAGAGGAGGCAATCAGCCCCAGCATTTT.

This clonotype showed up just a few times. The V and J genes are TRBV6-5 and TRBJ1-2; D remains ambiguous. The CDR3 sequence is 14 residues long. The germline gives CDR1 MNHEY, CDR2 SVGAGI. Trimming removed 2 bases at V and 8 bases at J, with 15 bases between. The CDR3 DNA sequence: TGTGCCAGCAGTTACGGTGGCGGGAGTGGAGGCTACACCTTC. It encodes CASSYGGGSGGYTF.

This clonotype was counted many times. The chain combines TRBV4-3 with TRBJ1-2; D uncertain. The CDR3 is made up of 14 amino acids. CDR1 LGHNA and CDR2 YSLEER come from the germline V gene. The germline V and J ends were trimmed by 1 base and 3 bases, with 9 bases remaining between them. The CDR3 bases are TGCGCCAGCAGCCAAGTTTTAGGAGACTATGGCTACACCTTC. Protein product: CASSQVLGDYGYTF.

V and J are TRBV5-4 and TRBJ2-3, with D possibly TRBD2 on 6 matching bases. The CDR3 sequence is 15 residues long. Germline V CDR1 and CDR2: SGHNT, YYREEE (reference sequence). Between the trimmed V and J ends, which lost 4 bases and 4 bases, there was a span of 16 bases. Here the CDR3 DNA reads TGTGCCAGCAGCACCGGGGGATCTAGCGCAGATACGCAGTATTTT. Encoded protein: CASSTGGSSADTQYF. Drawing the rest from reference TRBV5-4 and TRBJ2-3, the complete variable domain is ETGVTQSPTHLIKTRGQQVTLRCSSQSGHNTVSWYQQALGQGPQFIFQYYREEENGRGNFPPRFSGLQFPNYSSELNVNALELDDSALYLCASSTGGSSADTQYFGPGTRLTVL.

V is TRBV7-9 and J is TRBJ2-5; no firm D call. The CDR3 sequence is 17 residues long. Per germline, CDR1 SEHNR and CDR2 FQNEAQ (reference sequence). Trimming took 3 bases from V and 1 from J, leaving 18 bases between them. The CDR3 nucleotides are TGTGCCAGCAGCTTTGATTCGGCAGTCACACCCCAAGAGACCCAGTACTTC. It is translated as CASSFDSAVTPQETQYF.

This chain links TRBV4-3 with TRBJ2-7, with 7 positions matching TRBD1. Germline assignment: CDR1 LGHNA and CDR2 YSLEER. Germline trimming cut 0 bases from V and 2 bases from J; bases unmatched to any gene: 7. CDR3 length equals 16 residues. CDR3 coding DNA: TGCGCCAGCAGCCAAGACCGTGCTGGGACAGCCTACGAGCAGTACTTC. It translates to CASSQDRAGTAYEQYF.

Concerning this clonotype: Being one base from a much bigger clone, this may be a read error. The chain uses TRBV7-2 and TRBJ2-1, with D perhaps TRBD2 (6 bases). Germline loops: CDR1 SGHTA, CDR2 FQGNSA. Trimming shortened V by 2 bases and J by 2 bases, and 10 bases separated the two germline ends. CDR3 length: 15 residues. CDR3 region: CASSLNSGPYNEQFF. The CDR3 region has the DNA TGTGCCAGCAGCTTAAATAGCGGACCCTACAATGAGCAGTTCTTC.

This clonotype showed up just a few times. The chain combines TRBV7-9 with TRBJ2-7; D is undetermined. V dropped 1 base and J dropped 4 bases, with 11 bases sitting between them. The CDR3 covers 14 residues. The V gene's germline CDR1 is SEHNR and CDR2 FQNEAQ (reference sequence). Here the CDR3 reads CASSLGRGLYEQYF. The CDR3 nucleotides read TGTGCCAGCAGCTTAGGCCGCGGCCTTTACGAGCAGTACTTC.

This clonotype has at least ten counts. The rearrangement links TRBV11-2 to TRBJ2-5; D might be TRBD2 (7 bases). The CDR3 is made up of 15 amino acids. The V gene lost 5 bases and the J gene lost 5 bases, with 18 bases spanning the gap. Germline-derived CDR1 and CDR2 are SGHAT and FQNNGV. Written as DNA, the CDR3 is TGTGCCAGCAGCCGAAGGGAGGGGGGGTCGGAGACCCAGTACTTC. Translating it yields CASSRREGGSETQYF.

The genes are TRBV4-3 and TRBJ1-2; 7 bases match TRBD1. The J segment lost 8 bases and the V segment lost 0 bases, leaving 12 bases of the junction unmatched. Germline CDR1 LGHNA, CDR2 YSLEER. This CDR3 contains 16 residues. This CDR3 is CASSQDNRGREGGYTF. The CDR3 nucleotides are TGCGCCAGCAGCCAAGATAATAGGGGGCGAGAGGGAGGCTACACCTTC.

This clonotype was seen a handful of times. V is TRBV12-3 or TRBV12-4 and J is TRBJ1-5; maybe TRBD1 (5 bases). The CDR3 spans 13 residues. V gave up 5 bases and J gave up 5 bases, with 10 bases separating them. This chain's CDR3 is CASSQGGDQPQHF. CDR3 bases: TGTGCCAGCAGTCAGGGAGGAGATCAGCCCCAGCATTTT.

The gene calls are TRBV24-1 and TRBJ2-1, with TRBD2 matching 9 bases. The CDR3 spans 16 residues. After removal of 0 bases from V and 6 bases from J, the junction contained 5 bases not matched to a gene. CDR1 and CDR2 (germline): KGHDR, SFDVKD. The CDR3 region has the DNA TGTGCCACCAGTGATTTGGCGCGGGGGGGCCGCAATGAGCAGTTCTTC. The encoded protein is CATSDLARGGRNEQFF.